This entry lists 15 T cell receptor beta chains sequenced from one sample in a study of cytomegalovirus exposure and HLA in healthy donors. PCR involved 60 Vbeta and 13 Jbeta primers. Assay used: immunoSEQ multiplex PCR; TCRdb lists only in-frame clones, some missing. There are approximately 130,000 clones in the sample; roughly three quarters occur only once, and less than 4% lies in the top ten. Sequences were obtained from PBMCs. The receptors were sampled from a man aged 30 to 39 in good health and CMV-seronegative.

The CDR3: CASSAAGTGNQPQHF. The CDR3 bases are TGTGCCAGCAGCGCAGCCGGGACAGGGAATCAGCCCCAGCATTTT. The gene calls are TRBV9 and TRBJ1-5; 9 nucleotides agree with TRBD1. Germline lookup yields CDR1 SGDLS and CDR2 YYNGEE. Trimming cost V 3 bases and J 4 bases; bases outside gene matches: 5. The CDR3 length is 15 residues.

This chain uses TRBV6-5 with TRBJ2-2; 8 bases line up with TRBD1. From germline, CDR1 is MNHEY and CDR2 SVGAGI. This CDR3 is 16 amino acids long. Germline trimming cut 4 bases from V and 1 base from J; bases unmatched to any gene: 5. This chain's CDR3 is CASSLGTGLNTGELFF. In DNA, the CDR3 is TGTGCCAGCAGTTTGGGGACAGGACTGAACACCGGGGAGCTGTTTTTT.

V usage is TRBV7-6 and J usage is TRBJ2-1, with D possibly matching TRBD2 (5 bases). Germline V gives CDR1 SGHVS, CDR2 FNYEAQ. Trimming took off 6 bases at V and 3 bases at J, with 12 bases between the two ends. CDR3 size: 14 residues. The CDR3 sequence is CASSQTGNYNEQFF. CDR3 nucleotide sequence: TGTGCCAGCAGTCAAACGGGGAACTACAATGAGCAGTTCTTC.

V usage is TRBV4-2 and J usage is TRBJ1-5; maybe TRBD1 (6 bases). Trimming removed 2 bases from V and 5 bases from J, with 16 bases in between. The length of the CDR3 is 16 residues. The V gene's germline CDR1 is LGHNA and CDR2 YNFKEQ. CDR3 sequence (DNA): TGTGCCAGCAGCCAACAGGGAGGGGGAATATATCAGCCCCAGCATTTT. Translation: CASSQQGGGIYQPQHF.

In regard to this clone: This CDR3 is also generated by other DNA sequences in the sample. The chain employs TRBV5-1 and TRBJ1-2; 7 nucleotides agree with TRBD1. J was trimmed by 2 bases and V by 3 bases; bases with no gene match: 4. CDR1 is SGHRS and CDR2 is YFSETQ in the germline V gene. This CDR3 contains 14 residues. CDR3 DNA sequence: TGCGCCAGCAGCTCCTCACAGGGGAACTATGGCTACACCTTC. Amino acids: CASSSSQGNYGYTF.

V and J are TRBV4-1 and TRBJ2-3; maybe TRBD2 (5 bases). The germline CDR1 and CDR2 sequences are MGHRA and YSYEKL. Trimming cost V 6 bases and J 3 bases, with 16 bases left between them. CDR3 length: 15 residues. As DNA, the CDR3 is TGCGCCAGCAGAAGCGGTGACGGTTGGACAGATACGCAGTATTTT. Its protein is CASRSGDGWTDTQYF.

The chain couples TRBV28 to TRBJ1-2; 10 nucleotides line up with TRBD1. The germline V gene encodes CDR1 MDHEN and CDR2 SYDVKM. Germline trimming cut 4 bases from V and 8 bases from J; bases unmatched to any gene: 10. There are 15 residues in the CDR3. The CDR3 sequence: CASSSQGTGVRGYTF. The CDR3 bases are TGTGCCAGCAGTTCCCAAGGGACAGGGGTGAGAGGCTACACCTTC.

V and J are TRBV29-1 and TRBJ1-5; 7 nucleotides align to TRBD1. The CDR3 spans 13 residues. Germline V gene lookup returns CDR1 SQVTM and CDR2 ANQGSEA. Unmatched junction bases numbered 6, after V lost 6 bases and J lost 4 bases. The CDR3 nucleotides are TGCAGCGTGGCACAGGGGAGTAATCAGCCCCAGCATTTT. This translates into CSVAQGSNQPQHF.

The genes are TRBV6-1 and TRBJ1-2, with unresolved D. CDR1 MNHNS and CDR2 SASEGT come from the germline V gene. CDR3 length: 15 residues. Trimming took 8 bases from V and 8 from J, leaving 24 bases between them. CDR3 sequence reads: CASFPTVRVGGGYTF. The CDR3 bases are TGTGCCAGCTTCCCTACCGTTCGGGTCGGTGGCGGCTACACCTTC.

The chain has TRBV27 and TRBJ1-2; TRBD1 agrees at 8 bases. The V gene's germline CDR1 is MNHEY and CDR2 SMNVEV (reference sequence). The CDR3 consists of 15 residues. With V trimmed by 2 bases and J by 7 bases, 9 bases remained unmatched. Here the CDR3 DNA reads TGTGCCAGCAGTTTACAGGGGGCATTGACAAGTGGCTACACCTTC. Translating gives CASSLQGALTSGYTF.

This chain joins TRBV13 and TRBJ1-1; unclear D gene. Trimming took 3 bases from V and 2 from J, leaving 16 bases between them. The CDR3 covers 16 residues. The germline gives CDR1 PRHDT, CDR2 FYEKMQ (reference sequence). The chain's CDR3 is CASSFGTGTANTEAFF. CDR3 sequence (DNA): TGTGCCAGCAGCTTCGGCACCGGTACAGCAAACACTGAAGCTTTCTTT.

The chain is built from TRBV5-1 and TRBJ2-7, with TRBD1 as a possible D gene (7 bases). V lost 3 bases, J lost 1 base, and 14 bases lay in between. This CDR3 has 15 amino acids. CDR1 and CDR2 from the germline V gene are SGHRS and YFSETQ. CDR3 bases: TGCGCCAGCAGCTGGACAGGAGGGGAGTCCTACGAGCAGTACTTC. Translating it yields CASSWTGGESYEQYF.

The V gene is TRBV13, the J gene TRBJ2-7; D may be TRBD2 (6 bases). The CDR3 is 15 amino acids. The V end was cut by 5 bases, the J end by 5 bases, with 19 bases between. CDR1 is PRHDT and CDR2 is FYEKMQ in the germline V gene (reference sequence). In nucleotides, the CDR3 is TGTGCCAGCAGCCCCCCGGGGGAGTTTATACACGAGCAGTACTTC. Translated: CASSPPGEFIHEQYF.

This chain uses TRBV2 with TRBJ1-6; D is unclear. Between the trimmed V and J ends, which lost 7 bases and 6 bases, there was a span of 10 bases. CDR1 SNHLY and CDR2 FYNNEI come from the germline V gene. The CDR3 has 13 amino acids. This CDR3 is CASKQTGNSPLHF. Written as DNA, the CDR3 is TGTGCCAGCAAGCAGACGGGTAATTCACCCCTCCACTTT.

The CDR3 DNA is TGCAGCGTGGCCCCGGGGGGATTTGAAAAACTGTTTTTT. Translating it yields CSVAPGGFEKLFF. The chain has TRBV29-1 and TRBJ1-4, with D perhaps TRBD1 (5 bases). V was clipped by 6 bases and J by 7 bases, with 15 bases between them. Germline values: CDR1 SQVTM, CDR2 ANQGSEA. This CDR3 has 13 amino acids. The full variable domain, completed using reference TRBV29-1 and TRBJ1-4, is SAVISQKPSRDICQRGTSLTIQCQVDSQVTMMFWYRQQPGQSLTLIATANQGSEATYESGFVIDKFPISRPNLTFSTLTVSNMSPEDSSIYLCSVAPGGFEKLFFGSGTQLSVL.